This passage covers 8 T cell receptor beta chains from one sample sequenced in a study of blood T cell repertoires in COVID-19. The protocol was immunoSEQ multiplex PCR, while the TCRdb copy is restricted to in-frame clones and leaves out a portion. Among 150,000 to 200,000 clones listed, about 74% were seen once. Sequencing was done on a sample of peripheral blood. These receptors were taken from a woman aged 80 or over with acute or convalescent COVID-19.

The gene calls are TRBV6-2 or TRBV6-3 and TRBJ2-2, with 9 bases matching TRBD2. Germline V gives CDR1 MNHEY, CDR2 SVGEGT. V lost 5 bases and J lost 4; bases outside the gene matches: 11. The CDR3 sequence is 17 residues long. As DNA, the CDR3 is TGTGCCAGCAGTCGCGGAGGAGTAGCGGGAGTCACCGGGGAGCTGTTTTTT. It codes for CASSRGGVAGVTGELFF.

The chain couples TRBV10-3 to TRBJ2-2; 7 bases align to TRBD1. This CDR3 region has 16 residues. Germline V gene lookup returns CDR1 ENHRY and CDR2 SYGVKD. Germline trimming cut 4 bases from V and 6 bases from J; bases unmatched to any gene: 11. CDR3 coding DNA: TGTGCCATCAGTGGCGGACAGGACCGAGGGGCCGGGGAGCTGTTTTTT. This codes for CAISGGQDRGAGELFF.

Written as DNA, the CDR3 is TGTGCCAGTAAATCCGCGGGGTACAGCTATGGCTACACCTTC. It yields the protein CASKSAGYSYGYTF. The chain carries TRBV19 and TRBJ1-2, with no clear D. The CDR3 runs 14 residues. CDR1 and CDR2 from the germline V gene are LNHDA and SQIVND (reference sequence). V lost 7 bases to trimming and J lost 4 bases, with 16 bases between them. The full variable domain, its missing parts supplied by reference TRBV19 and TRBJ1-2, is DGGITQSPKYLFRKEGQNVTLSCEQNLNHDAMYWYRQDPGQGLRLIYYSQIVNDFQKGDIAEGYSVSREKKESFPLTVTSAQKNPTAFYLCASKSAGYSYGYTFGSGTRLTVV.

The chain carries TRBV9 and TRBJ2-7; D may be TRBD1 (6 bases). V was clipped by 0 bases and J by 2 bases, with 12 bases between them. CDR3 length: 15 residues. The germline gives CDR1 SGDLS, CDR2 YYNGEE. CDR3 sequence: CASSVGQGLTYEQYF. In nucleotides, the CDR3 is TGTGCCAGCAGCGTAGGGCAGGGGCTAACCTACGAGCAGTACTTC. Variable domain in full (rest from reference TRBV9 and TRBJ2-7): DSGVTQTPKHLITATGQRVTLRCSPRSGDLSVYWYQQSLDQGLQFLIQYYNGEERAKGNILERFSAQQFPDLHSELNLSSLELGDSALYFCASSVGQGLTYEQYFGPGTRLTVT.

This clone was counted between two and nine times. V usage is TRBV11-2 and J usage is TRBJ2-1, with 11 bases aligning to TRBD2. Trimming cost V 5 bases and J 5 bases; bases outside gene matches: 14. This CDR3 contains 18 residues. Germline CDR1 and CDR2: SGHAT and FQNNGV. The CDR3 nucleotides read TGTGCCAGCAGCCGACACGGTTTAGGGACTAGCGGCAACAATGAGCAGTTCTTC. Amino acid sequence: CASSRHGLGTSGNNEQFF.

CDR3 sequence reads: CAWSVGVSARPRDGYTF. The CDR3 DNA follows: TGTGCCTGGAGTGTAGGGGTCAGTGCCCGGCCCAGAGATGGCTACACCTTC. The chain has TRBV30 and TRBJ1-2, with D possibly TRBD1 on 5 matching bases. The CDR3 has 17 residues. Germline V gene data show CDR1 as GTSNPN and CDR2 as SVGIG (reference sequence). Trimming removed 0 bases at V and 6 bases at J, with 23 bases between.

This chain joins TRBV28 and TRBJ2-7; 7 bases fit TRBD1. The germline CDR1 and CDR2 sequences are MDHEN and SYDVKM. V dropped 7 bases and J dropped 4; count of bases not matched to a gene: 7. The CDR3 covers 13 residues. The DNA for the CDR3 is TGTGCCAGCAACTCCAACAGGGGTTACGAGCAGTACTTC. Translating gives CASNSNRGYEQYF.

By share, this clone counts as medium-sized (0.01 to 0.1%). This chain connects TRBV7-2 to TRBJ2-7, with D perhaps matching TRBD2 (6 bases). Between the trimmed V and J ends, which lost 1 base and 1 base, there was a span of 17 bases. CDR3 length equals 17 residues. Germline CDR1 SGHTA, CDR2 FQGNSA. CDR3 nucleotides: TGTGCCAGCAGCTTAGGGGGAGGTAGGGACGCTTCCTACGAGCAGTACTTC. This codes for CASSLGGGRDASYEQYF.